The rows below give T cell receptor beta chains drawn from one sample of a study of shared clonotypes between healthy human individuals. The table came from immunoSEQ multiplex PCR; TCRdb's copy has only in-frame clones and leaves some out. The sample consists of some 2,500,000 clones, less than 95% of them appearing once. The sequenced sample was naive CD4+ T cells from PBMCs. These receptors all stem from a man younger than 30 in good health. Some clones in this sample may be carry-over from other donors' samples. The CDR3 runs from the conserved cysteine through the conserved F or W. Each record gives: J gene, clone size, V gene, D gene, CDR3 protein, CDR3 DNA. The D gene is left open where the match is weak. Expanded clones get a size class; other rows say once, few or many, or leave the size out.

TRBJ2-3 | NA | TRBV25-1 | NA | CASSELGTSTDTQYF | TGTGCCAGCAGTGAATTGGGGACTAGCACAGATACGCAGTATTTT
TRBJ2-5 | NA | TRBV12-2 | NA | CASRLKTRQVRETQYF | TGTGCAAGTCGCTTAAAAACTCGACAGGTTCGGGAGACCCAGTACTTC
TRBJ2-3 | NA | TRBV7-8 | NA | CASRPNARTDTQYF | TGTGCCAGCAGACCCAACGCACGGACAGATACGCAGTATTTT
TRBJ2-1 | NA | TRBV7-3 | NA | CASSFARHNEQFF | TGTGCCAGCAGCTTCGCCAGGCACAATGAGCAGTTCTTC
TRBJ1-1 | few | TRBV5-1 | NA | CASSYQGGNTEAFF | TGCGCCAGCAGCTACCAGGGTGGGAACACTGAAGCTTTCTTT
TRBJ2-7 | NA | TRBV6-1 | NA | CASSPSYEQYF | TGTGCCAGCAGTCCGTCCTACGAGCAGTACTTC
TRBJ1-5 | NA | TRBV30 | NA | CAWSVPGGTADQPQHF | TGTGCCTGGAGTGTGCCGGGGGGGACTGCGGATCAGCCCCAGCATTTT
TRBJ1-2 | NA | TRBV19 | NA | CASSQAGGDYGYTF | TGTGCCAGTAGTCAGGCGGGAGGGGACTATGGCTACACCTTC
TRBJ2-7 | NA | TRBV7-8 | TRBD2 | CASNSLGGGVVEQYF | TGTGCCAGCAACTCCCTGGGGGGAGGGGTTGTCGAGCAGTACTTC
TRBJ1-2 | NA | TRBV28 | NA | CASSLGLLYGYTF | TGTGCCAGCAGTTTAGGACTGCTCTATGGCTACACCTTC
TRBJ2-7 | NA | TRBV30 | NA | CAWRFSSYEQYF | TGTGCCTGGAGATTCAGTAGCTACGAGCAGTACTTC
TRBJ2-1 | once | TRBV7-2 | TRBD2 | CASSLQSAGARNEQFF | TGTGCCAGCAGCTTACAGTCGGCGGGAGCCCGCAATGAGCAGTTCTTC
TRBJ2-3 | NA | TRBV6-1 | NA | CASSAWGVLTDTQYF | TGTGCCAGCAGTGCTTGGGGGGTCCTAACAGATACGCAGTATTTT
TRBJ2-7 | NA | TRBV5-4 | TRBD2 | CASSGGSSGTGLYEQYF | TGTGCCAGCAGCGGTGGGAGTAGCGGGACCGGTTTATACGAGCAGTACTTC
TRBJ1-4 | NA | TRBV28 | NA | CASTDGGASNEKLFF | TGTGCCAGCACCGATGGAGGGGCGAGTAATGAAAAACTGTTTTTT
TRBJ1-4 | NA | TRBV7-2 | TRBD1 | CASSLLGQPNEKLFF | TGTGCCAGCAGCTTACTGGGACAGCCTAATGAAAAACTGTTTTTT
TRBJ2-7 | NA | TRBV6-1 | TRBD1 | CASSEGTGDPSSYEQYF | TGTGCCAGCAGTGAAGGGACAGGGGACCCAAGCTCCTACGAGCAGTACTTC
TRBJ2-7 | NA | TRBV18 | TRBD2 | CASSPPNILAGMNEQYF | TGTGCCAGCTCACCACCAAATATCCTAGCGGGAATGAATGAGCAGTACTTC
TRBJ2-3 | NA | TRBV7-3 | NA | CASSPTVGGGTQYF | TGTGCCAGCAGCCCGACCGTGGGGGGAGGTACGCAGTATTTT
TRBJ2-1 | NA | TRBV10-2 | TRBD2 | CASTRLAGGLNNEQFF | TGCGCCAGCACGCGGCTAGCGGGAGGGTTAAACAATGAGCAGTTCTTC
TRBJ2-5 | NA | TRBV28 | NA | CASRARETQYF | TGTGCCAGCAGAGCCAGAGAGACCCAGTACTTC
TRBJ2-7 | NA | TRBV27 | TRBD1 | CASRYGTETAYEQYF | TGTGCCAGCAGGTACGGGACAGAGACAGCCTACGAGCAGTACTTC
TRBJ2-2 | NA | TRBV7-2 | TRBD2 | CASSLLSGGNTGELFF | TGTGCCAGCAGCTTACTTAGCGGGGGGAACACCGGGGAGCTGTTTTTT
TRBJ2-5 | NA | TRBV4-1 | TRBD2 | CASSQLPTSGGQETQYF | TGCGCCAGCAGCCAACTACCGACTAGCGGGGGTCAAGAGACCCAGTACTTC
TRBJ1-1 | NA | TRBV13 | TRBD1 | CASSYNTGENTEAFF | TGTGCCAGCAGTTATAATACAGGGGAGAACACTGAAGCTTTCTTT
TRBJ2-2 | NA | TRBV5-1 | TRBD1 | CASSLALAGGLGTGELFF | TGCGCCAGCAGCTTGGCCTTGGCAGGGGGATTGGGCACCGGGGAGCTGTTTTTT
TRBJ1-4 | NA | TRBV7-2 | NA | CASSLPGATNEKLFF | TGTGCCAGCAGCCTACCGGGAGCAACTAATGAAAAACTGTTTTTT
TRBJ2-2 | NA | TRBV27 | NA | CASSSRGNTGELFF | TGTGCCAGCAGTTCCCGGGGGAACACCGGGGAGCTGTTTTTT
TRBJ1-2 | NA | TRBV5-1 | NA | CASSLVPGRYGYTF | TGCGCCAGCAGCTTGGTACCAGGGCGGTATGGCTACACCTTC
TRBJ2-1 | NA | TRBV27 | TRBD2 | CASSTGLAGVDEQFF | TGTGCCAGCAGCACGGGACTAGCGGGAGTAGATGAGCAGTTCTTC
TRBJ2-7 | NA | TRBV4-3 | NA | CASSQTSVAAPYEQYF | TGCGCCAGCAGCCAAACCTCCGTGGCGGCACCCTACGAGCAGTACTTC
TRBJ1-1 | NA | TRBV5-1 | TRBD1 | CASSPGTGTHMNTEAFF | TGCGCCAGCAGCCCAGGGACAGGGACTCACATGAACACTGAAGCTTTCTTT
TRBJ1-1 | NA | TRBV6-4 | TRBD1 | CASRETGTLAFF | TGTGCCAGCAGAGAGACAGGGACCCTAGCTTTCTTT
TRBJ2-1 | NA | TRBV10-3 | TRBD1 | CAISQWRGQGANEQFF | TGTGCCATCAGCCAGTGGCGGGGACAGGGGGCTAATGAGCAGTTCTTC
TRBJ2-3 | NA | TRBV28 | NA | CASRTLERSTDTQYF | TGTGCCAGCAGGACCCTCGAGCGTAGCACAGATACGCAGTATTTT
TRBJ1-3 | NA | TRBV6-6 | NA | CASKPGRVGNTIYF | TGTGCCAGTAAACCAGGCAGGGTGGGAAACACCATATATTTT
TRBJ2-1 | NA | TRBV4-2 | NA | CASSQDWSTAEGNEQFF | TGTGCCAGCAGCCAAGATTGGAGTACCGCTGAGGGCAATGAGCAGTTCTTC
TRBJ1-4 | NA | TRBV4-1 | NA | CASSQEGAGSEKLFF | TGCGCCAGCAGCCAAGAAGGGGCAGGGTCCGAAAAACTGTTTTTT
TRBJ2-1 | NA | TRBV15 | TRBD1 | CATSTRDRVSPYRDEQFF | TGTGCCACCAGCACCCGGGACAGGGTATCCCCGTACCGGGATGAGCAGTTCTTC
TRBJ1-1 | few | TRBV5-1 | NA | CASSLEAGDNTEAFF | TGCGCCAGCAGCTTGGAGGCAGGGGATAACACTGAAGCTTTCTTT
TRBJ1-1 | NA | TRBV5-1 | NA | CASSFQGVNTEAFF | TGCGCCAGCAGCTTTCAGGGCGTGAACACTGAAGCTTTCTTT
TRBJ2-7 | NA | TRBV28 | TRBD2 | CASSSPWEVGVREVPYEQYF | TGTGCCAGCAGTTCTCCCTGGGAGGTCGGGGTGCGGGAGGTCCCCTACGAGCAGTACTTC
TRBJ1-5 | few | TRBV6-6 | TRBD1 | CASSRDRGQPQHF | TGTGCCAGCAGTCGGGACAGGGGTCAGCCCCAGCATTTT
TRBJ2-3 | NA | TRBV9 | NA | CASSSPGGTDTQYF | TGTGCCAGCAGCTCCCCGGGAGGCACAGATACGCAGTATTTT
TRBJ2-7 | NA | TRBV7-8 | TRBD2 | CASSLGLAGHEQYF | TGTGCCAGCAGCTTAGGTCTAGCGGGCCACGAGCAGTACTTC
TRBJ2-3 | NA | TRBV28 | NA | CASSFPPTLVDTDTQYF | TGTGCCAGCAGTTTTCCCCCCACTTTAGTCGACACAGATACGCAGTATTTT
TRBJ2-6 | NA | TRBV27 | NA | CASSFRTEANVLTF | TGTGCCAGCAGTTTCAGGACAGAGGCCAACGTCCTGACTTTC
TRBJ2-6 | NA | TRBV5-8 | NA | CASSSPKNSGANVLTF | TGTGCCAGCAGCTCCCCAAAAAACTCTGGGGCCAACGTCCTGACTTTC
TRBJ2-5 | NA | TRBV30 | TRBD2 | CAWSVPAGVEAQYF | TGTGCCTGGAGTGTACCAGCGGGAGTAGAGGCCCAGTACTTC
TRBJ2-5 | NA | TRBV9 | NA | CASSFSASLQETQYF | TGTGCCAGCAGTTTTAGCGCCTCACTGCAAGAGACCCAGTACTTC
TRBJ2-7 | NA | TRBV10-2 | NA | CASSEIYEQYF | TGCGCCAGCAGCGAAATCTACGAGCAGTACTTC
TRBJ2-5 | NA | TRBV5-1 | TRBD1 | CASSPRTGSGETQYF | TGCGCCAGCAGCCCTAGGACAGGGTCGGGGGAGACCCAGTACTTC
TRBJ2-3 | NA | TRBV20-1 | NA | CSVGGRDTQYF | TGCAGTGTAGGGGGGCGGGATACGCAGTATTTT
TRBJ2-3 | NA | TRBV30 | NA | CAWTIGVGTQYF | TGTGCCTGGACTATAGGGGTCGGTACGCAGTATTTT
TRBJ2-3 | once | TRBV2 | TRBD2 | CASRGLAGVADTQYF | TGTGCCAGCAGGGGACTAGCGGGAGTCGCAGATACGCAGTATTTT